Listed below are T cell receptor beta chains from one sample, sequenced in a study of OX40 agonist ivuxolimab in advanced cancers. Here immunoSEQ multiplex PCR was the method, and the copy in TCRdb shows in-frame clones only, minus some. Among tens of thousands of clones listed, around 86% were seen once. Material: CD4+ or CD8+ T cells sorted from blood, obtained in a trial of the OX40 agonist ivuxolimab. Source of these receptors: an adult with an advanced solid tumor such as melanoma, head and neck, liver or kidney cancer. Both conserved end residues are part of each CDR3.

TRBV21-1,CASRGAVERSYEQYF
TRBV30,CAWSRGGTQPQHF
TRBV18,CASSPPGTSGIEGETQYF
TRBV7-3,CASSLLKPGRDTGELFF
TRBV27,CASSFTPGVNNSPLHF
TRBV30,CAWSRDRGRYEQYF
TRBV6-1,CASSVGEAKLFF
TRBV7-9,CASSISGGAHNEQFF
TRBV12-5,CASGLGGQSGETQYF
TRBV7-3,CASSRDREREAFF
TRBV28,CASSLAPGLGQPQHF
TRBV18,CASSLLQVENTEAFF
TRBV10-3,CAISGPNIFGSGRETQYF
TRBV20-1,CSARDREVAFF